Following are 26 T cell receptor beta chains from one sample sequenced in a study of control samples from healthy donors and cancer patients. Repertoires were generated with immunoSEQ multiplex PCR, while TCRdb's copy carries only in-frame clones and drops some. The sample carries 25,000 to 35,000 clones, around nine tenths recorded once. Material: PBMCs. The source is a woman aged 40 to 49 with lung cancer.

The V gene is TRBV3-1 (or the pseudogene TRBV3-2), the J gene TRBJ1-3; 7 bases are a match to TRBD1. Germline-derived CDR1 and CDR2 are LGHDT and YNNKEL (reference sequence). The J segment lost 0 bases and the V segment lost 4 bases, leaving 9 bases of the junction unmatched. The length of the CDR3 is 17 residues. CDR3 loop: CASSRGRGDLSGNTIYF. The CDR3 nucleotides are TGTGCCAGCAGCCGCGGCAGGGGGGATCTCTCTGGAAACACCATATATTTT.

The V gene is TRBV6-6, the J gene TRBJ1-1; a possible D gene is TRBD1 (6 bases). The length of the CDR3 is 15 residues. Germline CDR1 MNHNY, CDR2 SVGAGI (reference sequence). The V end lost 6 bases, the J end lost 2 bases, and 16 bases lay between the germline ends. The CDR3 region is CASRPGGQPNTEAFF. The CDR3 DNA follows: TGTGCCAGCAGGCCCGGGGGGCAGCCTAACACTGAAGCTTTCTTT.

The chain is built from TRBV5-4 and TRBJ2-5, with TRBD2 matching over 9 bases. In germline, CDR1 is SGHNT, CDR2 YYREEE (reference sequence). The CDR3 is 16 residues long. J was trimmed by 0 bases and V by 3 bases; bases with no gene match: 6. As DNA, the CDR3 is TGTGCCAGCAGCTCCGCCCTAGCGGGGAACCAAGAGACCCAGTACTTC. Amino acids: CASSSALAGNQETQYF.

This clone was recorded once. V gene TRBV7-2 combines with J gene TRBJ2-1; 10 bases fit TRBD2. V was pared by 3 bases and J by 10 bases, with 9 bases of the junction left unmatched. Germline V gene sequence: CDR1 SGHTA, CDR2 FQGNSA. The CDR3 is 15 residues long. CDR3 sequence: CASSFQRGGLGEQFF. The DNA for the CDR3 is TGTGCCAGCAGCTTCCAGCGGGGGGGCCTTGGAGAGCAGTTCTTC.

V usage is TRBV15 and J usage is TRBJ2-1, with 7 bases identical to TRBD1. The CDR3 is 18 residues long. CDR1 and CDR2 from the germline V gene are LNHNV and YYDKDF (reference sequence). The ends lost 2 bases at V and 6 bases at J; junction bases unmatched: 16. The CDR3 is CATSRPGTMRGRANEQFF. The CDR3 DNA follows: TGTGCCACCAGCAGACCTGGTACCATGAGGGGGCGCGCCAATGAGCAGTTCTTC. Looking up the rest from reference TRBV15 and TRBJ2-1 gives the full variable domain: DAMVIQNPRYQVTQFGKPVTLSCSQTLNHNVMYWYQQKSSQAPKLLFHYYDKDFNNEADTPDNFQSRRPNTSFCFLDIRSPGLGDTAMYLCATSRPGTMRGRANEQFFGPGTRLTVL.

A few counts support this clone. The chain is built from TRBV19 and TRBJ2-1; D gene ambiguous. CDR1 is LNHDA and CDR2 is SQIVND in the germline V gene (reference sequence). The CDR3 is 15 amino acids. V dropped 6 bases and J dropped 3 bases, with 15 bases sitting between them. The CDR3 region is CASSNRPANYNEQFF. DNA for the CDR3: TGTGCCAGTAGCAATCGGCCAGCCAACTACAATGAGCAGTTCTTC.

The V call is TRBV2, the J call TRBJ1-1; D not resolved. The CDR3 is made up of 13 amino acids. Trimming shortened V by 5 bases and J by 0 bases, and 7 bases separated the two germline ends. CDR1 is SNHLY and CDR2 is FYNNEI in the germline V gene. The DNA for the CDR3 is TGTGCCAGCAGTTTCCAGGTGAACACTGAAGCTTTCTTT. Translation: CASSFQVNTEAFF.

The chain joins TRBV4-3 to TRBJ1-1, with a possible D match to TRBD1 (6 bases). The length of the CDR3 is 17 residues. The germline CDR1 and CDR2 sequences are LGHNA and YSLEER. V dropped 1 base and J dropped 1 base, with 16 bases sitting between them. Here the CDR3 reads CASSQGPPRGGNTEAFF. The DNA of the CDR3 is TGCGCCAGCAGCCAAGGCCCACCCAGGGGAGGGAACACTGAAGCTTTCTTT.

The gene calls are TRBV6-5 and TRBJ2-3, with D perhaps given as TRBD1 or TRBD2 (6 bases each). The length of the CDR3 is 14 residues. Per the germline V gene, CDR1 is MNHEY and CDR2 is SVGAGI. V gave up 7 bases and J gave up 1 base, with 12 bases separating them. CDR3 region: CASTRGGRTDTQYF. Here the CDR3 DNA reads TGTGCCAGCACCAGGGGAGGCCGCACAGATACGCAGTATTTT.

The chain employs TRBV7-2 and TRBJ2-5; 12 positions match TRBD2. J lost 5 bases, V lost 5 bases, and 6 bases had no gene match. The CDR3 totals 15 residues. Germline CDR1 is SGHTA and CDR2 is FQGNSA. This CDR3 reads CASSPRGTSGETQYF. The CDR3 nucleotides read TGTGCCAGCAGCCCGAGAGGGACTAGCGGGGAGACCCAGTACTTC.

This chain uses TRBV5-4 with TRBJ2-7; D possibly matches TRBD1 or TRBD2 (5 bases each). Trimming took 1 base from V and 4 from J, leaving 15 bases between them. The CDR3 spans 15 residues. The germline CDR1 and CDR2 sequences are SGHNT and YYREEE (reference sequence). Written as DNA, the CDR3 is TGTGCCAGCAGCTTGAGCCAGGGAGCTGTGTACGAGCAGTACTTC. Translating it yields CASSLSQGAVYEQYF.

V usage is TRBV9 and J usage is TRBJ1-3; 10 bases line up with TRBD1. Germline lookup yields CDR1 SGDLS and CDR2 YYNGEE. The trim removed 6 bases at V and 0 bases at J, leaving 15 bases unmatched. The CDR3 totals 19 residues. Written as DNA, the CDR3 is TGTGCCAGCACCCCTGGGCCGGGACAGGGGACTTACTCTGGAAACACCATATATTTT. Encoded protein: CASTPGPGQGTYSGNTIYF.

The chain has TRBV11-2 and TRBJ2-3, with D uncertain. The CDR3 totals 11 residues. CDR1 is SGHAT and CDR2 is FQNNGV in the germline V gene. V was shortened by 5 bases and J by 6 bases, with 6 bases between the two germline ends. DNA of the CDR3: TGTGCCAGCAGCCCAAGGGATACGCAGTATTTT. This encodes CASSPRDTQYF.

The chain carries TRBV7-3 and TRBJ2-5; 8 bases fit TRBD1. CDR1 is SGHTA and CDR2 is FQGTGA in the germline V gene. This CDR3 spans 13 amino acids. Germline trimming cut 5 bases from V and 5 bases from J; bases unmatched to any gene: 4. The chain's CDR3 is CASSRDRGETQYF. The CDR3 nucleotides read TGTGCCAGCAGCCGCGACAGGGGTGAGACCCAGTACTTC.

The chain is built from TRBV10-3 and TRBJ2-1; D may be TRBD1 (6 bases). The CDR3 runs 12 residues. The germline V and J ends were trimmed by 6 bases and 10 bases, with 13 bases remaining between them. Per germline, CDR1 ENHRY and CDR2 SYGVKD. The CDR3 loop reads CAISQPGQEQFF. The CDR3 DNA reads TGTGCCATCAGCCAGCCTGGACAGGAGCAGTTCTTC.

The sample holds a few counts of this clone. This chain uses TRBV5-1 with TRBJ2-1; D is unresolved. V lost 0 bases and J 0 bases, leaving 10 bases between the germline ends. This CDR3 region has 16 residues. The germline V gene encodes CDR1 SGHRS and CDR2 YFSETQ. The CDR3 spells CASSLDPASSYNEQFF. Written as DNA, the CDR3 is TGCGCCAGCAGCTTGGATCCGGCTAGCTCCTACAATGAGCAGTTCTTC.

This sequence joins TRBV27 and TRBJ1-1, with TRBD1 matching over 8 bases. The CDR3 is 13 residues long. The germline CDR1 and CDR2 sequences are MNHEY and SMNVEV (reference sequence). V shed 5 bases, J shed 11 bases, and the junction held 10 bases outside the gene matches. CDR3 region: CASSPGQGGRAFF. DNA for the CDR3: TGTGCCAGCAGTCCCGGACAGGGAGGTAGGGCTTTCTTT.

This rearrangement joins TRBV27 to TRBJ2-7, with 8 bases identical to TRBD1. The CDR3 contains 14 residues. The germline V gene encodes CDR1 MNHEY and CDR2 SMNVEV (reference sequence). V trimming: 5 bases; J trimming: 2 bases; junction bases outside the gene matches: 5. CDR3 bases: TGTGCCAGCAGTCCCGGACAGGGCCCCTACGAGCAGTACTTC. As protein: CASSPGQGPYEQYF.

The V call is TRBV2, the J call TRBJ2-1, with D possibly TRBD2 on 7 matching bases. Germline values: CDR1 SNHLY, CDR2 FYNNEI. The CDR3 is 16 amino acids. The V end lost 3 bases, the J end lost 0 bases, and 12 bases lay between the germline ends. As DNA, the CDR3 is TGTGCCAGCAGTGAGGGAGGGGGGGTCTCCTACAATGAGCAGTTCTTC. As protein: CASSEGGGVSYNEQFF.

The chain links TRBV6-5 to TRBJ1-4; possible D gene TRBD1, 5 bases. Trimming took 0 bases from V and 7 from J, leaving 12 bases between them. Germline CDR1 and CDR2: MNHEY and SVGAGI. The CDR3 consists of 15 residues. This CDR3 reads CASSYSRGAAEKLFF. In DNA, the CDR3 is TGTGCCAGCAGTTACTCAAGGGGCGCCGCTGAAAAACTGTTTTTT.

The genes are TRBV13 and TRBJ2-3; tentatively, D is TRBD1 (5 bases). This CDR3 contains 15 residues. Germline CDR1 and CDR2: PRHDT and FYEKMQ (reference sequence). V lost 5 bases, J lost 0 bases, and 12 bases lay in between. As DNA, the CDR3 is TGTGCCAGCAGCCGAGACAGCTCAAGCACAGATACGCAGTATTTT. Translated, it gives CASSRDSSSTDTQYF.

The chain has TRBV25-1 and TRBJ2-2, with 7 bases matching TRBD1. The trim removed 6 bases at V and 0 bases at J, leaving 4 bases unmatched. This CDR3 is 15 amino acids long. Germline loops: CDR1 MGHDK, CDR2 SYGVNS. CDR3 protein: CASSRQGTNTGELFF. The CDR3 nucleotides read TGTGCCAGCAGCCGACAGGGTACGAACACCGGGGAGCTGTTTTTT.

This clone has only one observation. V usage is TRBV27 and J usage is TRBJ1-3; TRBD1 matches at 8 bases. There are 15 residues in the CDR3. V was clipped by 6 bases and J by 2 bases; unmatched bases: 6. CDR1 is MNHEY and CDR2 is SMNVEV in the germline V gene (reference sequence). CDR3 nucleotide sequence: TGTGCCAGCAGCCCGGACAGGGAGGCTGGAAACACCATATATTTT. This encodes CASSPDREAGNTIYF.

This clone was recorded a few times. This chain joins TRBV7-9 and TRBJ2-1; 7 nucleotides align to TRBD2. CDR1 is SEHNR and CDR2 is FQNEAQ in the germline V gene (reference sequence). The CDR3 contains 15 residues. V was clipped by 5 bases and J by 8 bases; unmatched bases: 12. CDR3 nucleotides: TGTGCCAGCAGCCGCGTGCGGATCAGCGGGGATGAGCAGTTCTTC. Its protein is CASSRVRISGDEQFF.

This clone was seen once. This chain joins TRBV7-7 and TRBJ2-5; 8 nucleotides line up with TRBD1. The CDR3 runs 13 residues. Germline V lookup: CDR1 SSHAT, CDR2 FNYEAQ (reference sequence). With 1 base clipped from V and 5 bases from J, the junction kept 0 bases outside the gene matches. In DNA, the CDR3 is TGTGCCAGCAGCTTAGACAGGGGGGAGACCCAGTACTTC. Translation gives CASSLDRGETQYF. The whole variable domain, filled in from reference TRBV7-7 and TRBJ2-5, reads GAGVSQSPRYKVTKRGQDVTLRCDPISSHATLYWYQQALGQGPEFLTYFNYEAQPDKSGLPSDRFSAERPEGSISTLTIQRTEQRDSAMYRCASSLDRGETQYFGPGTRLLVL.

A single count supports this clone. The rearrangement uses TRBV6-5 and TRBJ2-3; unclear D gene. The V end was cut by 4 bases, the J end by 2 bases, with 10 bases between. Germline V gene lookup returns CDR1 MNHEY and CDR2 SVGAGI. The CDR3 totals 14 residues. The CDR3 DNA is TGTGCCAGCAGTTTTGACACACACACAGATACGCAGTATTTT. It encodes CASSFDTHTDTQYF.